These T cell receptor beta chains were read from a single sample in a study of T cell responses to AZD1222 COVID-19 vaccine. Produced via immunoSEQ multiplex PCR; TCRdb's table is partial and in-frame only. Among over 65,000 clones, 70% to 90% were seen once, and the ten largest hold approximately 7%. The sample was peripheral blood, taken on day 0 of AZD1222 vaccination. These receptors all stem from an adult in good health. Each CDR3 is given with its conserved first and last residue. A D gene is named only where the DNA matches it firmly. Clone size is shown for a subset of rows, as once, few, many or a class of expanded clone.

v_gene	d_gene	abundance	j_gene	CDR3nt	CDR3aa
TRBV5-8	TRBD1	NA	TRBJ2-5	TGTGCCAGCAGCTTACGGACAGGGGGTGTGGAGACCCAGTACTTC	CASSLRTGGVETQYF
TRBV6-2/TRBV6-3	NA	NA	TRBJ1-2	TGTGCCAGCAGCCATCCCGGACAGCCCCAATTTTCCTATGGCTACACCTTC	CASSHPGQPQFSYGYTF
TRBV14	NA	few	TRBJ1-4	TGTGCCAGCAGCCCCTCGCCGGACCGTGGGGGTGATGAAAAACTGTTTTTT	CASSPSPDRGGDEKLFF
TRBV19	TRBD1	NA	TRBJ1-2	TGTGCCAGTAGTACCGGACAGGGTCAAAACTATGGCTACACCTTC	CASSTGQGQNYGYTF
TRBV11-2	NA	NA	TRBJ2-2	TGTGCCAGCAGGGCGGGGTCCCCGAACACCGGGGAGCTGTTTTTT	CASRAGSPNTGELFF
TRBV21-1	NA	NA	TRBJ2-5	TGTGCCAGCAGCAAAGTTTGGGACAGGGGCAAACAAGAGACCCAGTACTTC	CASSKVWDRGKQETQYF
TRBV4-3	TRBD1	NA	TRBJ1-6	TGCGCCAGCAGTCCCGGGACAGCTAATTCACCCCTCCACTTT	CASSPGTANSPLHF
TRBV3-1/TRBV3-2	NA	NA	TRBJ1-1	TGTGCCAGCAGCCAAGGCCCAGGGTGGGTGAACACTGAAGCTTTCTTT	CASSQGPGWVNTEAFF
TRBV28	NA	few	TRBJ1-5	TGTGCCAGCACTCGGTGGCTTAGCAATCAGCCCCAGCATTTT	CASTRWLSNQPQHF
TRBV5-8	NA	NA	TRBJ2-2	TGTGCCAGCAGCTTCTGGGGTACCGGGGAGCTGTTTTTT	CASSFWGTGELFF
TRBV6-9	TRBD2	NA	TRBJ2-7	TGTGCCAGCAGTTCCTCTGACTTCAGCGGGAGCTCCTACGAGCAGTACTTC	CASSSSDFSGSSYEQYF
TRBV7-2	NA	NA	TRBJ1-2	TGTGCCAGCAGCTCCGGGGGGGGAGACTATGGCTACACCTTC	CASSSGGGDYGYTF
TRBV20-1	NA	NA	TRBJ1-2	TGCAGTGCTCCCCCCGGGAATGGCTACACCTTC	CSAPPGNGYTF
TRBV29-1	NA	few	TRBJ2-1	TGCAGCGTTGAAAGGGAGGGGGAAAAATATGAGCAGTTCTTC	CSVEREGEKYEQFF
TRBV7-2	NA	few	TRBJ2-7	TGTGCCAGCAGCTTAGCGTCGAGCTACGAGCAGTACTTC	CASSLASSYEQYF
TRBV4-2	NA	once	TRBJ1-1	TGTGCCAGCAGCCAAGCCCACCGGGACCAGAACACTGAAGCTTTCTTT	CASSQAHRDQNTEAFF
TRBV3-1/TRBV3-2	NA	NA	TRBJ2-1	TGTGCCAGCAGCCGAAAAAACGGTTACAATGAGCAGTTCTTC	CASSRKNGYNEQFF
TRBV19	NA	few	TRBJ1-1	TGTGCCAGTCAGCGAATGAACACTGAAGCTTTCTTT	CASQRMNTEAFF
TRBV28	NA	NA	TRBJ1-5	TGTGCCAGCGGGTCTATGCGGCTGTGGGGCAATCAGCCCCAGCATTTT	CASGSMRLWGNQPQHF
TRBV19	NA	few	TRBJ2-2	TGTGCCAGTAAATGGACCGGGGAGCTGTTTTTT	CASKWTGELFF
TRBV7-3	NA	NA	TRBJ2-6	TGTGCCAGCAGCTTAACTCCCCCGGGGTCTGGGGCCAACGTCCTGACTTTC	CASSLTPPGSGANVLTF
TRBV6-5	NA	NA	TRBJ2-2	TGTGCCAGCAGACGACGGGTGGGGGACACCGGGGAGCTGTTTTTT	CASRRRVGDTGELFF
TRBV19	TRBD1	few	TRBJ1-1	TGTGCCACCTCGGGACAGGCGAACACTGAAGCTTTCTTT	CATSGQANTEAFF
TRBV28	TRBD1	few	TRBJ2-7	TGTGCCAGCAGTTTATCGTATCAGGTCGGGACAGCGTCCTACGAGCAGTACTTC	CASSLSYQVGTASYEQYF
TRBV9	TRBD1	NA	TRBJ2-3	TGTGCCAGCAGCGGGGCATCCGCCCGACAGGGGGCTACTCGAGATACGCAGTATTTT	CASSGASARQGATRDTQYF
TRBV19	NA	NA	TRBJ1-3	TGTGCCAGTAGTGGTTCCGCTGGAAACACCATATATTTT	CASSGSAGNTIYF
TRBV7-5	NA	NA	TRBJ1-1	TGTGCCAGAAGCCCCGGGGGAGGGGAGACTGAAGCTTTCTTT	CARSPGGGETEAFF
TRBV7-2	TRBD2	NA	TRBJ2-1	TGTGCCAGCAGCTACGGGACTAGCGGGGGCATATACAATGAGCAGTTCTTC	CASSYGTSGGIYNEQFF
TRBV5-1	TRBD1	NA	TRBJ1-3	TGCGCCAGCAGCGTGCAGGGGACAGGGGCTGGAAACACCATATATTTT	CASSVQGTGAGNTIYF
TRBV19	NA	NA	TRBJ1-1	TGTGCCAGTAGTATTCTCGGTTCGGGGAACGAAGCTTTCTTT	CASSILGSGNEAFF
TRBV19	NA	NA	TRBJ2-7	TGTGCCAGTAGTATAGATCGGGGGTCCTACGAGCAGTACTTC	CASSIDRGSYEQYF
TRBV14	NA	NA	TRBJ2-1	TGTGCCAGCAGCCAAGTGGGGGGCCTTGCCTACAATGAGCAGTTCTTC	CASSQVGGLAYNEQFF
TRBV30	NA	NA	TRBJ1-1	TGTGCCTGGAGTGTAGGGGGTGACGGCACTGAAGCTTTCTTT	CAWSVGGDGTEAFF
TRBV19	NA	few	TRBJ1-1	TGTGCCAGTAGTGAGGTGAGGAACACTGAAGCTTTCTTT	CASSEVRNTEAFF
TRBV5-1	TRBD2	NA	TRBJ2-1	TGCGCCAGCAGCTTGGGGACTAGCGGGAGGGGTGAGCAGTTCTTC	CASSLGTSGRGEQFF
TRBV7-3	TRBD1	NA	TRBJ2-7	TGTGCCAGCAGCCGGGACAGGGGTGACGAGCAGTACTTC	CASSRDRGDEQYF
TRBV19	NA	NA	TRBJ1-2	TGTGCCAGTAGGAGACGGGAACTTAACTATGGCTACACCTTC	CASRRRELNYGYTF
TRBV7-3	TRBD1	few	TRBJ1-4	TGTGCCAGCAGCTTGGCCAGGGGGACTAATGAAAAACTGTTTTTT	CASSLARGTNEKLFF
TRBV19	NA	NA	TRBJ1-4	TGTGCCAGTAGCGGGCGAGGCGCAAATGAAAAACTGTTTTTT	CASSGRGANEKLFF
TRBV25-1	NA	few	TRBJ1-3	TGTGCCAGCAGTACCTGGGGAGGGGGAAACACCATATATTTT	CASSTWGGGNTIYF
TRBV19	NA	NA	TRBJ1-2	TGTGCCAGTACCCCATGGGTTGGGAATACGAGCCCAAACTATGGCTACACCTTC	CASTPWVGNTSPNYGYTF
TRBV7-3	NA	NA	TRBJ2-2	TGTGCCAGCAGCGTAGATGGCGGGAAGGTCGGGGAGCTGTTTTTT	CASSVDGGKVGELFF
TRBV6-5	NA	few	TRBJ2-7	TGTGCCAGCAAGACACCACAGTCTAGAAAGCAGTACTTC	CASKTPQSRKQYF
TRBV7-9	NA	NA	TRBJ1-1	TGTGCCAGCAGCTCGACAGGGAACACTGAAGCTTTCTTT	CASSSTGNTEAFF
TRBV24-1	TRBD1	NA	TRBJ1-1	TGTGCCACCAGTGAAGGGGACAGCCACACTGAAGCTTTCTTT	CATSEGDSHTEAFF
TRBV27	TRBD2	NA	TRBJ2-7	TGTGCCAGCAGTCCTCGCGCCGGGACTAGTAGGTCCTACGAGCAGTACTTC	CASSPRAGTSRSYEQYF
TRBV4-1	TRBD2	NA	TRBJ2-1	TGCGCCAGCAGCCAAGGGACGGGAGGCCCTGCAAATGAGCAGTTCTTC	CASSQGTGGPANEQFF
TRBV7-9	NA	NA	TRBJ2-1	TGTGCCAGCAGTTCCAGGGGTCTCAATGAGCAGTTCTTC	CASSSRGLNEQFF
TRBV4-1	NA	NA	TRBJ2-7	TGCGCCAGCAGCCAAGATCCCCGGGTCGAAACCTACGAGCAGTACTTC	CASSQDPRVETYEQYF
TRBV20-1	NA	NA	TRBJ1-1	TGCAGTGCTGACTCGCAGGCTGAAGCTTTCTTT	CSADSQAEAFF